This is a list of T cell receptor beta chains from one sample in a study of T cell responses to AZD1222 COVID-19 vaccine. Sequencing used immunoSEQ multiplex PCR; TCRdb keeps in-frame clones, though not all of them. The table includes about 64,000 clones, 75% to 95% detected once. The sequenced sample was peripheral blood, obtained 28 days after the second dose of the MenACWY control vaccine. The origin of the receptors is an adult who received the MenACWY meningococcal vaccine as a control. The CDR3 runs from the conserved cysteine through the conserved F or W. Fields, in order: clone size, D gene, J gene, V gene, CDR3 protein, CDR3 DNA. The D gene is left open where the match is weak. Rows may omit the clone size; those that give it use once, few, many or a size class.

clone_size: -
d_call: -
j_call: TRBJ2-7
v_call: TRBV5-4
cdr3_aa: CASKGKDSSYEQYF
cdr3_nt: TGTGCCAGCAAGGGTAAGGACAGCTCCTACGAGCAGTACTTC

clone_size: -
d_call: -
j_call: TRBJ1-5
v_call: TRBV25-1
cdr3_aa: CASSESTRGNQPQHF
cdr3_nt: TGTGCCAGCAGTGAATCAACCCGGGGGAATCAGCCCCAGCATTTT

clone_size: once
d_call: -
j_call: TRBJ1-2
v_call: TRBV9
cdr3_aa: CASSDWGANGYTF
cdr3_nt: TGTGCCAGCAGCGACTGGGGGGCGAATGGCTACACCTTC

clone_size: -
d_call: -
j_call: TRBJ1-5
v_call: TRBV6-5
cdr3_aa: CASGEGGRNQPQHF
cdr3_nt: TGTGCCAGCGGAGAGGGGGGGCGGAATCAGCCCCAGCATTTT

clone_size: -
d_call: TRBD1
j_call: TRBJ1-1
v_call: TRBV27
cdr3_aa: CASSSGGRNTEAFF
cdr3_nt: TGTGCCAGCAGTTCAGGGGGCAGGAACACTGAAGCTTTCTTT

clone_size: -
d_call: -
j_call: TRBJ1-1
v_call: TRBV12-3/TRBV12-4
cdr3_aa: CASSLAGILAFF
cdr3_nt: TGTGCCAGCAGTTTAGCAGGGATTTTGGCTTTCTTT

clone_size: -
d_call: -
j_call: TRBJ1-5
v_call: TRBV9
cdr3_aa: CASSAGYSNQPQHF
cdr3_nt: TGTGCCAGCAGCGCCGGTTATTCCAATCAGCCCCAGCATTTT

clone_size: -
d_call: -
j_call: TRBJ1-3
v_call: TRBV19
cdr3_aa: CASSPFQGSGNTIYF
cdr3_nt: TGTGCCAGTAGCCCATTCCAGGGCTCTGGAAACACCATATATTTT

clone_size: few
d_call: -
j_call: TRBJ2-1
v_call: TRBV9
cdr3_aa: CASLVWSYNEQFF
cdr3_nt: TGTGCCAGCCTCGTATGGTCCTACAATGAGCAGTTCTTC

clone_size: -
d_call: -
j_call: TRBJ2-2
v_call: TRBV18
cdr3_aa: CASSLLPTVNTGELFF
cdr3_nt: TGTGCCAGCTCACTACTCCCGACGGTGAACACCGGGGAGCTGTTTTTT

clone_size: -
d_call: -
j_call: TRBJ1-5
v_call: TRBV21-1
cdr3_aa: CASSQQPQHF
cdr3_nt: TGTGCCAGCAGCCAGCAGCCCCAGCATTTT

clone_size: -
d_call: TRBD1
j_call: TRBJ1-5
v_call: TRBV5-6
cdr3_aa: CASSPGQGNQPQHF
cdr3_nt: TGTGCCAGCAGCCCTGGACAGGGGAATCAGCCCCAGCATTTT

clone_size: -
d_call: -
j_call: TRBJ1-6
v_call: TRBV4-3
cdr3_aa: CASSQGGDSPLHF
cdr3_nt: TGCGCCAGCAGCCAGGGAGGAGATTCACCCCTCCACTTT

clone_size: -
d_call: TRBD2
j_call: TRBJ2-1
v_call: TRBV14
cdr3_aa: CASSQGRERYNEQFF
cdr3_nt: TGTGCCAGCAGCCAGGGGAGGGAGAGATACAATGAGCAGTTCTTC

clone_size: -
d_call: -
j_call: TRBJ1-1
v_call: TRBV5-5
cdr3_aa: CASRVDPGTEAFF
cdr3_nt: TGTGCCAGCAGGGTCGACCCTGGGACTGAAGCTTTCTTT

clone_size: -
d_call: -
j_call: TRBJ1-5
v_call: TRBV6-1
cdr3_aa: CASSEKSRGRGYSNQPQHF
cdr3_nt: TGTGCCAGCAGTGAAAAATCGAGGGGTCGGGGTTATAGCAATCAGCCCCAGCATTTT

clone_size: -
d_call: -
j_call: TRBJ2-4
v_call: TRBV2
cdr3_aa: CASRDSGRNIQYF
cdr3_nt: TGTGCCAGCAGAGATAGCGGACGAAACATTCAGTACTTC

clone_size: -
d_call: TRBD2
j_call: TRBJ2-6
v_call: TRBV4-2
cdr3_aa: CASSHLPGGGSGANVLTF
cdr3_nt: TGTGCCAGCAGCCACTTACCGGGGGGAGGGTCTGGGGCCAACGTCCTGACTTTC

clone_size: many
d_call: TRBD2
j_call: TRBJ2-1
v_call: TRBV4-2
cdr3_aa: CASSQSGLESYNEQFF
cdr3_nt: TGTGCCAGCAGCCAATCGGGACTAGAGTCTTACAATGAGCAGTTCTTC

clone_size: many
d_call: -
j_call: TRBJ2-1
v_call: TRBV18
cdr3_aa: CASSPGKGSDNEQFF
cdr3_nt: TGTGCCAGCTCACCCGGTAAAGGGAGTGACAATGAGCAGTTCTTC

clone_size: -
d_call: -
j_call: TRBJ2-3
v_call: TRBV6-5
cdr3_aa: CASRPRVGTDTQYF
cdr3_nt: TGTGCCAGCAGACCCAGAGTGGGCACAGATACGCAGTATTTT

clone_size: once
d_call: TRBD2
j_call: TRBJ2-1
v_call: TRBV7-8
cdr3_aa: CASSLRGRRTSGYNEQFF
cdr3_nt: TGTGCCAGCAGCTTAAGGGGCCGGCGGACTAGCGGGTACAATGAGCAGTTCTTC

clone_size: -
d_call: -
j_call: TRBJ1-5
v_call: TRBV7-2
cdr3_aa: CASSLVLAPGQPQHF
cdr3_nt: TGTGCCAGCAGCTTAGTTCTAGCCCCAGGTCAGCCCCAGCATTTT

clone_size: -
d_call: -
j_call: TRBJ2-4
v_call: TRBV5-1
cdr3_aa: CASSTYTGSIQYF
cdr3_nt: TGCGCCAGCAGCACCTATACAGGGTCGATTCAGTACTTC

clone_size: -
d_call: TRBD2
j_call: TRBJ2-3
v_call: TRBV13
cdr3_aa: CASSGTSGSSSTDTQYF
cdr3_nt: TGTGCCAGCAGCGGGACTAGCGGTTCTTCTAGCACAGATACGCAGTATTTT

clone_size: -
d_call: -
j_call: TRBJ1-1
v_call: TRBV27
cdr3_aa: CASSFGLNTEAFF
cdr3_nt: TGTGCCAGCAGTTTCGGGTTGAACACTGAAGCTTTCTTT

clone_size: -
d_call: -
j_call: TRBJ2-7
v_call: TRBV2
cdr3_aa: CASSRSHDLLGEQYF
cdr3_nt: TGTGCCAGCAGCAGAAGCCACGACCTCCTCGGCGAGCAGTACTTC

clone_size: -
d_call: -
j_call: TRBJ1-5
v_call: TRBV18
cdr3_aa: CASSPPGRSDQDQPQHF
cdr3_nt: TGTGCCAGCTCACCACCCGGACGCTCAGACCAGGATCAGCCCCAGCATTTT

clone_size: -
d_call: -
j_call: TRBJ2-2
v_call: TRBV28
cdr3_aa: CASRQGPGELFF
cdr3_nt: TGTGCCAGCAGGCAAGGGCCCGGGGAGCTGTTTTTT

clone_size: few
d_call: -
j_call: TRBJ2-2
v_call: TRBV6-2/TRBV6-3
cdr3_aa: CASSYTASAGELFF
cdr3_nt: TGTGCCAGCAGTTATACGGCGAGTGCCGGGGAGCTGTTTTTT

clone_size: -
d_call: TRBD2
j_call: TRBJ2-7
v_call: TRBV18
cdr3_aa: CASSETSGRLTEEQYF
cdr3_nt: TGTGCCAGCTCAGAGACTAGCGGGAGACTAACGGAGGAGCAGTACTTC

clone_size: -
d_call: TRBD1
j_call: TRBJ1-1
v_call: TRBV28
cdr3_aa: CASSFSEGQGLKYAEAFF
cdr3_nt: TGTGCCAGCAGTTTCTCGGAGGGACAGGGTCTAAAGTATGCTGAAGCTTTCTTT

clone_size: -
d_call: -
j_call: TRBJ1-2
v_call: TRBV5-4
cdr3_aa: CASSLAAGSGYTF
cdr3_nt: TGTGCCAGCAGCTTGGCCGCTGGGTCCGGCTACACCTTC

clone_size: -
d_call: TRBD2
j_call: TRBJ2-3
v_call: TRBV12-5
cdr3_aa: CASGLSGRAADTQYF
cdr3_nt: TGTGCTAGTGGTTTGAGTGGGAGGGCCGCAGATACGCAGTATTTT

clone_size: -
d_call: -
j_call: TRBJ2-1
v_call: TRBV4-2
cdr3_aa: CASSQQAVRGASEYNEQFF
cdr3_nt: TGTGCCAGCAGCCAGCAAGCCGTTCGGGGGGCTAGCGAGTACAATGAGCAGTTCTTC

clone_size: -
d_call: -
j_call: TRBJ2-5
v_call: TRBV13
cdr3_aa: CASSLPLSRSGETQYF
cdr3_nt: TGTGCCAGCAGCCTACCCCTTAGTCGGAGCGGAGAGACCCAGTACTTC

clone_size: -
d_call: -
j_call: TRBJ2-2
v_call: TRBV11-2
cdr3_aa: CASCALDVMGLSIPGELFF
cdr3_nt: TGTGCCAGCTGCGCCTTGGATGTTATGGGGCTTAGCATCCCCGGGGAGCTGTTTTTT

clone_size: -
d_call: -
j_call: TRBJ1-5
v_call: TRBV4-3
cdr3_aa: CASSQDNLANQPQHF
cdr3_nt: TGCGCCAGCAGCCAAGACAATTTGGCGAATCAGCCCCAGCATTTT

clone_size: -
d_call: TRBD2
j_call: TRBJ2-7
v_call: TRBV6-5
cdr3_aa: CASSYQREGRYEQYF
cdr3_nt: TGTGCCAGCAGTTACCAGCGGGAGGGCCGGTACGAGCAGTACTTC

clone_size: -
d_call: TRBD1
j_call: TRBJ1-1
v_call: TRBV19
cdr3_aa: CASSSRTGAVVPEAFF
cdr3_nt: TGTGCCAGTAGTAGCCGGACAGGGGCAGTGGTGCCTGAAGCTTTCTTT

clone_size: -
d_call: -
j_call: TRBJ2-1
v_call: TRBV7-2
cdr3_aa: CASSLRGNSYNEQFF
cdr3_nt: TGTGCCAGCAGCTTACGCGGGAACTCCTACAATGAGCAGTTCTTC

clone_size: -
d_call: -
j_call: TRBJ2-7
v_call: TRBV6-2/TRBV6-3
cdr3_aa: CASSSWTESSYEQYF
cdr3_nt: TGTGCCAGCAGTTCTTGGACAGAGAGCTCCTACGAGCAGTACTTC

clone_size: -
d_call: TRBD1
j_call: TRBJ1-5
v_call: TRBV28
cdr3_aa: CASGTGVQPQHF
cdr3_nt: TGTGCCAGCGGGACAGGGGTTCAGCCCCAGCATTTT

clone_size: -
d_call: TRBD2
j_call: TRBJ2-1
v_call: TRBV6-4
cdr3_aa: CASSERALAGNEQFF
cdr3_nt: TGTGCCAGCAGTGAACGGGCACTAGCGGGCAATGAGCAGTTCTTC

clone_size: -
d_call: -
j_call: TRBJ1-3
v_call: TRBV18
cdr3_aa: CASCRSTSGNTIYF
cdr3_nt: TGTGCCAGCTGTAGGAGTACCTCTGGAAACACCATATATTTT

clone_size: -
d_call: -
j_call: TRBJ1-2
v_call: TRBV21-1
cdr3_aa: CATLKPYGDKLPGGYTF
cdr3_nt: TGTGCCACCCTCAAGCCATATGGGGACAAACTCCCCGGAGGCTACACCTTC

clone_size: -
d_call: -
j_call: TRBJ2-2
v_call: TRBV23-1
cdr3_aa: CASGPNGQPAGGGELFF
cdr3_nt: TGCGCCAGCGGCCCGAATGGACAGCCGGCGGGTGGCGGGGAGCTGTTTTTT

clone_size: once
d_call: -
j_call: TRBJ2-2
v_call: TRBV6-5
cdr3_aa: CASSNTAFGELFF
cdr3_nt: TGTGCCAGCAGTAATACGGCGTTCGGGGAGCTGTTTTTT

clone_size: -
d_call: -
j_call: TRBJ2-1
v_call: TRBV6-2/TRBV6-3
cdr3_aa: CASSGVGPYNEQFF
cdr3_nt: TGTGCCAGCAGTGGGGTCGGGCCTTACAATGAGCAGTTCTTC

clone_size: once
d_call: -
j_call: TRBJ2-7
v_call: TRBV10-3
cdr3_aa: CAISGRSEGLGEQYF
cdr3_nt: TGTGCCATCAGTGGCCGCTCCGAGGGCCTAGGAGAGCAGTACTTC

clone_size: -
d_call: -
j_call: TRBJ2-7
v_call: TRBV27
cdr3_aa: CASKSRIGPYEQYF
cdr3_nt: TGTGCCAGCAAATCGCGGATAGGCCCCTACGAGCAGTACTTC

clone_size: -
d_call: TRBD1
j_call: TRBJ1-6
v_call: TRBV19
cdr3_aa: CASNFGTGLDSPLHF
cdr3_nt: TGTGCCAGTAACTTCGGGACAGGGCTGGATTCACCCCTCCACTTT

clone_size: -
d_call: -
j_call: TRBJ2-7
v_call: TRBV9
cdr3_aa: CASSVGGYEQYF
cdr3_nt: TGTGCCAGCAGCGTAGGAGGGTACGAGCAGTACTTC

clone_size: -
d_call: -
j_call: TRBJ2-7
v_call: TRBV2
cdr3_aa: CASRKEAYEQYF
cdr3_nt: TGTGCCAGCAGGAAGGAAGCCTACGAGCAGTACTTC

clone_size: -
d_call: -
j_call: TRBJ2-7
v_call: TRBV3-1/TRBV3-2
cdr3_aa: CASSQVQGYEQYF
cdr3_nt: TGTGCCAGCAGCCAAGTCCAGGGCTACGAGCAGTACTTC